These T cell receptor beta chains were read from a single sample in a study of shared clonotypes between healthy human individuals. Assay used: immunoSEQ multiplex PCR; TCRdb lists only in-frame clones, some missing. This table holds about 990,000 clones, approximately 78% found once. The sequenced sample was memory CD4+ T cells from PBMCs. These receptors came from a young man in good health. Some clones in this sample may be carry-over from other donors' samples. The CDR3 runs from the conserved cysteine through the conserved F or W. A D gene is named only where the DNA matches it firmly. Where a row states a size, it is once, few, many or the class of an expanded clone; other rows omit it.

clone size: NA
V gene: TRBV7-6
J gene: TRBJ1-5
D gene: NA
CDR3 DNA: TGTGCCAGCAGCTTAGATAATTATCAGCCCCAGCATTTT
CDR3 protein: CASSLDNYQPQHF

clone size: NA
V gene: TRBV27
J gene: TRBJ2-1
D gene: NA
CDR3 DNA: TGTGCCAGCAGTTTAGGACGGGAGTATCATGAGCAGTTCTTC
CDR3 protein: CASSLGREYHEQFF

clone size: NA
V gene: TRBV7-9
J gene: TRBJ2-1
D gene: TRBD2
CDR3 DNA: TGTGCCAGCAGCCCCCTCCGACTAGCGGGAGCCCTCGAGCAGTTCTTC
CDR3 protein: CASSPLRLAGALEQFF

clone size: NA
V gene: TRBV25-1
J gene: TRBJ1-4
D gene: TRBD1
CDR3 DNA: TGTGCCAGCAGTGAATATAACGGCAGGGGGCTTGAAAAACTGTTTTTT
CDR3 protein: CASSEYNGRGLEKLFF

clone size: NA
V gene: TRBV9
J gene: TRBJ2-7
D gene: TRBD1
CDR3 DNA: TGTGCCAGCAGCGCTACCGTACAGGGGAGCGAGCAGTACTTC
CDR3 protein: CASSATVQGSEQYF

clone size: NA
V gene: TRBV10-3
J gene: TRBJ1-1
D gene: TRBD1
CDR3 DNA: TGTGCCATCAGATCCGGACAGGAGAACCCTGAAGCTTTCTTT
CDR3 protein: CAIRSGQENPEAFF

clone size: NA
V gene: TRBV19
J gene: TRBJ1-5
D gene: NA
CDR3 DNA: TGTGCCACAAGGGCGAGGGGGGGAGGCAATCAGCCCCAGCATTTT
CDR3 protein: CATRARGGGNQPQHF

clone size: NA
V gene: TRBV5-5
J gene: TRBJ1-5
D gene: NA
CDR3 DNA: TGTGCCAGCAGCTTGGCCGAAGGGGCTGGCAATCAGCCCCAGCATTTT
CDR3 protein: CASSLAEGAGNQPQHF

clone size: NA
V gene: TRBV30
J gene: TRBJ2-2
D gene: NA
CDR3 DNA: TGTGCCTGGAGTGTTATAGCAACCGGGGAGCTGTTTTTT
CDR3 protein: CAWSVIATGELFF

clone size: NA
V gene: TRBV10-3
J gene: TRBJ2-5
D gene: NA
CDR3 DNA: TGTGCCATCAGTGGCTCAGGGACGCTCGAGACCCAGTACTTC
CDR3 protein: CAISGSGTLETQYF

clone size: NA
V gene: TRBV14
J gene: TRBJ1-4
D gene: TRBD1
CDR3 DNA: TGTGCCAGCAGCCCCGGACAGGCATCGTACGAAAAACTGTTTTTT
CDR3 protein: CASSPGQASYEKLFF

clone size: NA
V gene: TRBV19
J gene: TRBJ2-7
D gene: NA
CDR3 DNA: TGTGCCAGTAGTATAGATCCTTGGACAGAGCAGTACTTC
CDR3 protein: CASSIDPWTEQYF

clone size: NA
V gene: TRBV6-5
J gene: TRBJ2-1
D gene: TRBD2
CDR3 DNA: TGTGCCAGCAGTACCGGGACTAGATATTTGGGAAAGCAGTTCTTC
CDR3 protein: CASSTGTRYLGKQFF

clone size: NA
V gene: TRBV28
J gene: TRBJ1-4
D gene: TRBD1
CDR3 DNA: TGTGCCAGCAGTTTAGACAGGGGGCGAGAAAAACTGTTTTTT
CDR3 protein: CASSLDRGREKLFF

clone size: NA
V gene: TRBV7-6
J gene: TRBJ2-2
D gene: NA
CDR3 DNA: TGTGCCAGCAGCTCGTCACAGGGAAAGGCGAACACCGGGGAGCTGTTTTTT
CDR3 protein: CASSSSQGKANTGELFF

clone size: NA
V gene: TRBV5-1
J gene: TRBJ1-1
D gene: NA
CDR3 DNA: TGCGCCAGCAGCTTGATGGGGAGCTCTGAAGCTTTCTTT
CDR3 protein: CASSLMGSSEAFF

clone size: NA
V gene: TRBV30
J gene: TRBJ1-2
D gene: TRBD1
CDR3 DNA: TGTGCCTGGAGTGGACAGGGGGACAATGGCTACACCTTC
CDR3 protein: CAWSGQGDNGYTF

clone size: NA
V gene: TRBV29-1
J gene: TRBJ2-6
D gene: NA
CDR3 DNA: TGCAGCGTTGACCCTTCTGGGGCCAACGTCCTGACTTTC
CDR3 protein: CSVDPSGANVLTF

clone size: NA
V gene: TRBV18
J gene: TRBJ2-7
D gene: NA
CDR3 DNA: TGTGCCAGCTCACCACAAGGAGGGTCCGAGCAGTACTTC
CDR3 protein: CASSPQGGSEQYF

clone size: NA
V gene: TRBV28
J gene: TRBJ2-2
D gene: TRBD1
CDR3 DNA: TGTGCCAGCTTGGACAGGGGAAACACCGGGGAGCTGTTTTTT
CDR3 protein: CASLDRGNTGELFF

clone size: NA
V gene: TRBV5-6
J gene: TRBJ2-7
D gene: NA
CDR3 DNA: TGTGCCAGCAGCTTGGGGCAGTACGAGCAGTACTTC
CDR3 protein: CASSLGQYEQYF

clone size: NA
V gene: TRBV10-3
J gene: TRBJ1-2
D gene: NA
CDR3 DNA: TGTGCCATCAGTGAGTCGAATTGGTCTTTACAGGTTAGGGGCTACACCTTC
CDR3 protein: CAISESNWSLQVRGYTF

clone size: NA
V gene: TRBV5-1
J gene: TRBJ1-1
D gene: NA
CDR3 DNA: TGCGCCAGCAGCACAGGACCCCAGAACACTGAAGCTTTCTTT
CDR3 protein: CASSTGPQNTEAFF

clone size: NA
V gene: TRBV4-1
J gene: TRBJ1-1
D gene: TRBD1
CDR3 DNA: TGCGCCAGCAGCCCCGGGACAGGGTTCCTCGGCCCTGAAGCTTTCTTT
CDR3 protein: CASSPGTGFLGPEAFF

clone size: NA
V gene: TRBV18
J gene: TRBJ2-7
D gene: NA
CDR3 DNA: TGTGCCAGCTCACCGGACAGCACCCTATCCTACGAGCAGTACTTC
CDR3 protein: CASSPDSTLSYEQYF

clone size: NA
V gene: TRBV4-1
J gene: TRBJ2-3
D gene: TRBD2
CDR3 DNA: TGCGCCAGCAGCCTAGGACTAGCGGGATCGAGACTCGTCGGCACAGATACGCAGTATTTT
CDR3 protein: CASSLGLAGSRLVGTDTQYF

clone size: NA
V gene: TRBV6-1
J gene: TRBJ2-5
D gene: NA
CDR3 DNA: TGTGCCAGCAGTGAATCTTACGGGAGTCACCAAGAGACCCAGTACTTC
CDR3 protein: CASSESYGSHQETQYF

clone size: once
V gene: TRBV7-9
J gene: TRBJ2-7
D gene: NA
CDR3 DNA: TGTGCCAGCGGTTGGGGGGACGTGGGCGAGCAGTACTTC
CDR3 protein: CASGWGDVGEQYF

clone size: NA
V gene: TRBV18
J gene: TRBJ2-1
D gene: TRBD1
CDR3 DNA: TGTGCCAGCTCCCCTCAGACAGGGGTGACCTACAATGAGCAGTTCTTC
CDR3 protein: CASSPQTGVTYNEQFF

clone size: NA
V gene: TRBV29-1
J gene: TRBJ2-7
D gene: TRBD2
CDR3 DNA: TGCAGCGTTGAAGGACTAGCGGGATTCGAGCAGTACTTC
CDR3 protein: CSVEGLAGFEQYF

clone size: NA
V gene: TRBV2
J gene: TRBJ1-1
D gene: TRBD1
CDR3 DNA: TGTGCCAGCAGAGAGACAGGGGCAATGAACACTGAAGCTTTCTTT
CDR3 protein: CASRETGAMNTEAFF

clone size: NA
V gene: TRBV7-3
J gene: TRBJ2-1
D gene: TRBD2
CDR3 DNA: TGTGCCAGCAGCACTAGCGGGAGGGACAATGAGCAGTTCTTC
CDR3 protein: CASSTSGRDNEQFF

clone size: many
V gene: TRBV7-9
J gene: TRBJ2-7
D gene: NA
CDR3 DNA: TGTGCCAGCAGCTTAGTAGTCACCTCCTACGAGCAGTACTTC
CDR3 protein: CASSLVVTSYEQYF

clone size: once
V gene: TRBV28
J gene: TRBJ2-7
D gene: TRBD1
CDR3 DNA: TGTGCCAGCAGTTTATTCCGGGACAGGGTTCGGTACGAGCAGTACTTC
CDR3 protein: CASSLFRDRVRYEQYF

clone size: NA
V gene: TRBV5-4
J gene: TRBJ1-2
D gene: NA
CDR3 DNA: TGTGCCAGCAGCCCGAGGGGTTGGGGCTACACCTTC
CDR3 protein: CASSPRGWGYTF

clone size: NA
V gene: TRBV5-1
J gene: TRBJ2-3
D gene: TRBD2
CDR3 DNA: TGCGCCAGCAGCTCCCGGACTAGCGGTCGCACAGATACGCAGTATTTT
CDR3 protein: CASSSRTSGRTDTQYF

clone size: NA
V gene: TRBV5-6
J gene: TRBJ2-1
D gene: TRBD2
CDR3 DNA: TGTGCCAGCGGGGATAGCGGGAGTCACAATGAGCAGTTCTTC
CDR3 protein: CASGDSGSHNEQFF

clone size: NA
V gene: TRBV5-1
J gene: TRBJ2-1
D gene: TRBD1
CDR3 DNA: TGCGCCAGCAGCTTGTCGACAGGGGGGGCCAATGAGCAGTTCTTC
CDR3 protein: CASSLSTGGANEQFF

clone size: NA
V gene: TRBV5-6
J gene: TRBJ1-5
D gene: TRBD1
CDR3 DNA: TGTGCCAGCAGCTCCTGGACAGGGGACGATCAGCCCCAGCATTTT
CDR3 protein: CASSSWTGDDQPQHF

clone size: NA
V gene: TRBV6-5
J gene: TRBJ1-1
D gene: NA
CDR3 DNA: TGTGCCAGCAGTTTAATCTCAACGACTGAAGCTTTCTTT
CDR3 protein: CASSLISTTEAFF